This T cell receptor (beta chain) was identified during a study of blood T cell repertoires in COVID-19. About the study: T cells, B-cell-depleted T cells, or PBMCs supplied cDNA or gDNA.

Sequencing was performed with immunoSEQ multiplex PCR; in TCRdb, only in-frame clones are kept and a portion is missing. The repertoire holds 90,000 to 100,000 clones, roughly 87% seen once, with approximately 5% in the top ten. The germline CDR1 and CDR2 sequences are LGHDT and YNNKEL (reference sequence). V was clipped by 4 bases and J by 8 bases; unmatched bases: 22. The CDR3 has 20 residues. The chain employs TRBV3-1 (or the pseudogene TRBV3-2) and TRBJ2-1; 11 bases are shared with TRBD2. The sample was peripheral blood. The sequence derives from a man in his 70s with acute or convalescent COVID-19. The CDR3 reads CASSPRVGSGGATVSDEQFF. In DNA form, the CDR3 reads TGTGCCAGCAGCCCCCGCGTAGGTAGCGGGGGGGCAACCGTTTCGGATGAGCAGTTCTTC.